Each of the 23 T cell receptor beta chains below was sequenced from the same sample in a study of OX40 agonist ivuxolimab in advanced cancers. Sequencing used immunoSEQ multiplex PCR; TCRdb keeps in-frame clones, though not all of them. The sample carries around 93,000 clones, approximately 87% recorded once. Sample: CD4+ or CD8+ T cells sorted from blood, taken in a trial of the OX40 agonist ivuxolimab. Receptors were obtained from an adult with an advanced solid tumor such as melanoma, head and neck, liver or kidney cancer.

J is TRBJ1-4 and V is TRBV19; the match to TRBD1 covers 8 bases. Germline CDR1 is LNHDA and CDR2 is SQIVND (reference sequence). The CDR3 consists of 15 residues. V was clipped by 5 bases and J by 1 base; unmatched bases: 3. The CDR3 protein is CASSPDRGTNEKLFF. CDR3 DNA sequence: TGTGCCAGTAGTCCTGACAGGGGAACTAATGAAAAACTGTTTTTT.

This chain links TRBV10-1 with TRBJ2-2; 8 bases agree with TRBD2. V lost 3 bases to trimming and J lost 5 bases; unmatched junction nucleotides: 11. The germline gives CDR1 WNHNN, CDR2 SYGVQD (reference sequence). This CDR3 spans 17 amino acids. The CDR3 loop is CASSEPVRGADTGELFF. CDR3 bases: TGCGCCAGCAGTGAACCAGTGCGGGGGGCTGATACCGGGGAGCTGTTTTTT.

The chain employs TRBV5-1 and TRBJ2-1; D not certain. Germline V gene lookup returns CDR1 SGHRS and CDR2 YFSETQ. The CDR3 loop spans 16 amino acids. Trimming shortened V by 0 bases and J by 1 base, and 11 bases separated the two germline ends. CDR3 amino acids: CASSLVPQRSYNEQFF. CDR3 nucleotide sequence: TGCGCCAGCAGCTTGGTTCCCCAAAGGTCCTACAATGAGCAGTTCTTC.

Ten or more counts support this clone. The same CDR3 can be traced to other DNA sequences in this sample. The V call is TRBV4-3, the J call TRBJ2-5, with TRBD2 as a possible D gene (6 bases). Trimming left V 0 bases short and J 5 bases short, with 10 bases between. Germline V gene data show CDR1 as LGHNA and CDR2 as YSLEER. This CDR3 region has 14 residues. The CDR3 DNA is TGCGCCAGCAGCCAAGATACTAGCAGGGAGACCCAGTACTTC. It yields the protein CASSQDTSRETQYF.

This chain connects TRBV19 to TRBJ2-1; D is unresolved. The CDR3 runs 14 residues. Trimming removed 0 bases at V and 7 bases at J, with 10 bases between. Germline CDR1 and CDR2: LNHDA and SQIVND (reference sequence). The CDR3 is CASSIDGLRNEQFF. DNA for the CDR3: TGTGCCAGTAGTATAGATGGCCTTCGAAATGAGCAGTTCTTC.

The chain couples TRBV9 to TRBJ2-3, with 9 nucleotides matching TRBD2. This CDR3 comprises 16 residues. CDR1 is SGDLS, CDR2 YYNGEE, per germline. V lost 0 bases and J lost 3; bases outside the gene matches: 5. CDR3 residues: CASSVAGLAGTDTQYF. The CDR3 nucleotides read TGTGCCAGCAGCGTAGCTGGGCTAGCGGGGACAGATACGCAGTATTTT.

The chain employs TRBV5-4 and TRBJ2-2, with TRBD1 as a possible D gene (5 bases). The V gene lost 2 bases and the J gene lost 1 base, with 9 bases spanning the gap. This CDR3 has 15 residues. Germline V gene lookup returns CDR1 SGHNT and CDR2 YYREEE (reference sequence). The CDR3 protein is CASSLDSKNTGELFF. The CDR3 region has the DNA TGTGCCAGCAGCTTAGACAGCAAGAACACCGGGGAGCTGTTTTTT.

The chain carries TRBV7-2 and TRBJ2-2; TRBD2 might be the D (5 bases). The CDR3 is made up of 15 amino acids. The V end lost 5 bases, the J end lost 4 bases, and 14 bases lay between the germline ends. Germline values: CDR1 SGHTA, CDR2 FQGNSA. CDR3 sequence: CASSPTGWGTGELFF. Written as DNA, the CDR3 is TGTGCCAGCAGCCCCACGGGGTGGGGCACCGGGGAGCTGTTTTTT.

V gene TRBV5-1 combines with J gene TRBJ2-3; D not certain. Trimming stripped 2 bases from V and 6 bases from J, with 10 bases between. Germline-derived CDR1 and CDR2 are SGHRS and YFSETQ. This CDR3 has 13 amino acids. CDR3 DNA sequence: TGCGCCAGCAGCTTCGATCAGATGGATACGCAGTATTTT. Translated, it gives CASSFDQMDTQYF.

V is TRBV11-3 and J is TRBJ2-5; 7 nucleotides align to TRBD2. The ends lost 1 base at V and 1 base at J; junction bases unmatched: 3. Germline V gene sequence: CDR1 SGHNT, CDR2 YENEEA. CDR3 length: 15 amino acids. The CDR3, as DNA: TGTGCCAGCAGCTTAGCGGGGACTATCCAAGAGACCCAGTACTTC. It specifies CASSLAGTIQETQYF.

The chain uses TRBV19 and TRBJ2-5; 9 bases are a match to TRBD1. Per the germline V gene, CDR1 is LNHDA and CDR2 is SQIVND (reference sequence). V dropped 6 bases and J dropped 5; count of bases not matched to a gene: 4. The CDR3 spans 13 residues. The CDR3 sequence: CASSQQGAETQYF. The DNA of the CDR3 is TGTGCCAGTAGCCAACAGGGGGCGGAGACCCAGTACTTC.

The chain recombines TRBV7-6 with TRBJ2-7; TRBD2 matches 10 bases. The CDR3 has 17 residues. In germline, CDR1 is SGHVS, CDR2 FNYEAQ. V shed 3 bases and J 1 base; nucleotides not matched to a gene: 9. CDR3 amino acids: CASSLGLAGVGSYEQYF. In nucleotides, the CDR3 is TGTGCCAGCAGCTTGGGGCTAGCGGGAGTAGGATCCTACGAGCAGTACTTC.

This chain connects TRBV5-4 to TRBJ1-1; D call uncertain. The CDR3 totals 14 residues. V dropped 0 bases and J dropped 1 base, with 7 bases sitting between them. The V gene's germline CDR1 is SGHNT and CDR2 YYREEE (reference sequence). CDR3 sequence: CASSLVGWNTEAFF. DNA of the CDR3: TGTGCCAGCAGCTTGGTCGGCTGGAACACTGAAGCTTTCTTT.

Worth noting for this clone: This may be a read error, as it is one base from a much larger clone. The V call is TRBV6-6, the J call TRBJ1-2; 7 nucleotides match TRBD1. Germline CDR1 reads MNHNY; CDR2 reads SVGAGI (reference sequence). Trimming removed 5 bases from V and 2 bases from J; junction bases left unmatched: 2. This CDR3 contains 13 residues. In nucleotides, the CDR3 is TGTGCCAGCAGTCTGGGACAGAACTATGGCTACACCTTC. This sequence encodes CASSLGQNYGYTF.

There are a few counts of this clone. The genes are TRBV9 and TRBJ2-1; D remains unclear. V lost 0 bases to trimming and J lost 0 bases, with 7 bases between them. This CDR3 spans 15 amino acids. Germline V gene lookup returns CDR1 SGDLS and CDR2 YYNGEE. CDR3 coding DNA: TGTGCCAGCAGCGTAGTCGACTTCTCCTACAATGAGCAGTTCTTC. Translating it yields CASSVVDFSYNEQFF. The full variable domain, its missing parts supplied by reference TRBV9 and TRBJ2-1, is DSGVTQTPKHLITATGQRVTLRCSPRSGDLSVYWYQQSLDQGLQFLIQYYNGEERAKGNILERFSAQQFPDLHSELNLSSLELGDSALYFCASSVVDFSYNEQFFGPGTRLTVL.

The chain is built from TRBV11-3 and TRBJ2-3, with a possible D match to TRBD2 (5 bases). Per germline, CDR1 SGHNT and CDR2 YENEEA. This CDR3 has 15 amino acids. The ends were cut back, 1 base at V and 4 bases at J, with 12 bases in the middle. For the CDR3, the DNA is TGTGCCAGCAGCTTAGGGCGGGCGGAGGCAGATACGCAGTATTTT. Translation gives CASSLGRAEADTQYF.

CDR3 sequence: CASSSFRAGRLGYEQYF. The CDR3 nucleotides are TGTGCCAGCAGCTCGTTCCGAGCGGGGCGCCTTGGATACGAGCAGTACTTC. The rearrangement links TRBV7-2 to TRBJ2-7; TRBD2 agrees at 7 bases. The CDR3 totals 17 residues. Germline V gene lookup returns CDR1 SGHTA and CDR2 FQGNSA. Trimming removed 4 bases from V and 4 bases from J; junction bases left unmatched: 16.

This chain links TRBV9 with TRBJ2-1; 8 bases map to TRBD1. This CDR3 has 14 residues. Per germline, CDR1 SGDLS and CDR2 YYNGEE. J lost 8 bases, V lost 4 bases, and 8 bases had no gene match. CDR3 amino acids: CASSPKSGGHEQFF. CDR3 DNA: TGTGCCAGCAGCCCCAAGTCAGGGGGCCATGAGCAGTTCTTC.

The J gene is TRBJ1-2, the V gene TRBV5-4; 8 positions agree with TRBD1. The CDR3 has 14 amino acids. The germline CDR1 and CDR2 sequences are SGHNT and YYREEE (reference sequence). Unmatched junction bases numbered 4, after V lost 0 bases and J lost 6 bases. The DNA for the CDR3 is TGTGCCAGCAGCTTGGTGGACAGGGAAGATGGCTACACCTTC. This sequence encodes CASSLVDREDGYTF.

Worth noting for this clone: The sample holds other DNA sequences that translate to the same CDR3. The chain has TRBV5-1 and TRBJ2-7; possibly TRBD1 or TRBD2 for D (5 bases each). Germline loops: CDR1 SGHRS, CDR2 YFSETQ. There are 14 residues in the CDR3. V lost 0 bases, J lost 0 bases, and 7 bases lay in between. CDR3 nucleotide sequence: TGCGCCAGCAGCTTGGGGGGGAGCTCCTACGAGCAGTACTTC. This encodes CASSLGGSSYEQYF.

The gene calls are TRBV7-6 and TRBJ1-4; no definite D call. V gave up 1 base and J gave up 0 bases, with 12 bases separating them. Germline assignment: CDR1 SGHVS and CDR2 FNYEAQ. The CDR3 sequence is 17 residues long. CDR3 sequence reads: CASSLEFGIATNEKLFF. Here the CDR3 DNA reads TGTGCCAGCAGCTTAGAGTTCGGGATTGCAACTAATGAAAAACTGTTTTTT.

The chain combines TRBV5-6 with TRBJ2-1; TRBD2 matches at 10 bases. This CDR3 has 16 residues. Germline CDR1 is SGHDT and CDR2 is YYEEEE. V shed 5 bases, J shed 3 bases, and the junction held 8 bases outside the gene matches. The CDR3 here is CASSSAPSGSYNEQFF. CDR3 nucleotide sequence: TGTGCCAGCAGTTCTGCACCTAGCGGGAGCTACAATGAGCAGTTCTTC.

V usage is TRBV5-5 and J usage is TRBJ1-5; D might be TRBD1 (5 bases). The V gene lost 0 bases and the J gene lost 7 bases, with 14 bases spanning the gap. The CDR3 runs 15 residues. Per germline, CDR1 SGHKS and CDR2 YYEKEE (reference sequence). CDR3 sequence: CASSLEGQGGQPQHF. The DNA for the CDR3 is TGTGCCAGCAGCTTGGAGGGCCAGGGAGGACAGCCCCAGCATTTT.